This T cell receptor (beta chain) originates from a study of shared clonotypes between healthy human individuals. TCRdb keeps only in-frame clones here, not all; method: immunoSEQ multiplex PCR. The sample records roughly 2,000,000 clones, approximately 95% being singletons. CDR1 is PRHDT, CDR2 FYEKMQ, per germline (reference sequence). CDR3 size: 15 residues. The junction had 8 bases not matched to a gene; V was cut back by 5 bases and J by 6 bases. Selected positively for CCR7 and CD45RO-negative, naive CD8 cells excluded terminally differentiated effector memory CD45RA+ cells. Source material: naive CD8+ T cells sorted from blood. The sequence was obtained from a man between 18 and 35 years old in good health. V and J are TRBV13 and TRBJ2-7, with 12 bases aligning to TRBD2. The CDR3 coding sequence is TGTGCCAGCAGCGCTAGCGGGGGGGGCTTCTCCGAGCAGTACTTC. Translating gives CASSASGGGFSEQYF.